This T cell receptor (beta chain) was profiled in a study of post-analysis software for immune sequencing data. With regard to this clonotype: What it binds is not known.

Study-wide results and caveats: Among multiple sclerosis patients, normalized Chao1 diversity was significantly below that of controls. Controls showed lower frequencies than patients for five TRBV segments, and TRBV5-6, TRBV5-1 and TRBV20-1 were among these.

Unique molecular identifiers had been added to the TCR beta cDNA libraries. In TCRdb, the PCR reads were re-called with MiXCR into one record per CDR3 protein. The sample records about 500,000 distinct CDR3 sequences, 40% to 55% being singletons. The V end lost 0 bases, the J end lost 2 bases, and 11 bases lay between the germline ends. Germline V gene data show CDR1 as SGHRS and CDR2 as YFSETQ. This CDR3 is 15 amino acids long. The sequenced sample was blood. This chain uses TRBV5-1 with TRBJ1-2; TRBD1 might be the D (5 bases). This receptor was taken from a girl aged 5-17 years with multiple sclerosis. CDR3 sequence: CASSLDVGANYGYTF. The CDR3 DNA reads as TGCGCCAGCAGCTTGGATGTCGGGGCAAACTATGGCTACACCTTC.